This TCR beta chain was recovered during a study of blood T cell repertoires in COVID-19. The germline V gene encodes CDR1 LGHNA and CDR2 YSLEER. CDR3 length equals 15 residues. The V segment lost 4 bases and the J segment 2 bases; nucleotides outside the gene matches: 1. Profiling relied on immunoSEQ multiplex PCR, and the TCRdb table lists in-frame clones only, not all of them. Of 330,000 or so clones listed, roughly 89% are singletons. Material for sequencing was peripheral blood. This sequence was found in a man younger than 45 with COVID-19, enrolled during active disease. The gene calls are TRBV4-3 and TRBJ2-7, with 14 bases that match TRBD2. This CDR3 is CASSLGLAGAYEQYF. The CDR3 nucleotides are TGCGCCAGCAGCCTGGGACTAGCGGGAGCCTACGAGCAGTACTTC.